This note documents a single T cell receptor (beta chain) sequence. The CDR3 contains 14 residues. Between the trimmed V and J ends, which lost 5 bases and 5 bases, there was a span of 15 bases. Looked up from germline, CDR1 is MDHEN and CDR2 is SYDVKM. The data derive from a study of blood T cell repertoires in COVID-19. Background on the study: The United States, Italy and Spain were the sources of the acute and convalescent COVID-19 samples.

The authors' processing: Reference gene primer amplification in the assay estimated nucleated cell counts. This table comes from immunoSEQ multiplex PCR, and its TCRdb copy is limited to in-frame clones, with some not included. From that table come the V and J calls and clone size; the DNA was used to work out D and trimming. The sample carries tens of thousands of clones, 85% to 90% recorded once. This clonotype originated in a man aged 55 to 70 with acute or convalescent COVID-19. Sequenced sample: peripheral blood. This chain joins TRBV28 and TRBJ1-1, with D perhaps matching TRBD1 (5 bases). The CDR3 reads CASSRLAGGTEAFF. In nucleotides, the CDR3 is TGTGCCAGCAGTCGCCTGGCGGGGGGAACTGAAGCTTTCTTT.